This T cell receptor beta chain was recovered during a study of cytomegalovirus exposure and HLA in healthy donors. This CDR3 is built from 19 residues. V was pared by 5 bases and J by 2 bases, with 22 bases between. CDR1 SGHVS and CDR2 FQNEAQ come from the germline V gene. Both 60 Vbeta primers and 13 Jbeta primers went into the PCR. The table came from immunoSEQ multiplex PCR; TCRdb's copy has only in-frame clones and leaves some out. The data show 90,000 to 120,000 clones, around 77% seen once. The sequence derives from a male donor in good health and CMV-seronegative. Source material: PBMCs. The rearrangement joins TRBV7-8 to TRBJ2-6, with a weak D call TRBD2 (6 bases). CDR3 amino acids: CASSIRGGYGPTGANVLTF. In nucleotides, the CDR3 is TGTGCCAGCAGCATACGGGGAGGCTACGGTCCGACTGGGGCCAACGTCCTGACTTTC.